The T cell receptor beta chain under discussion was sequenced for a study of beta chain features in type 1 diabetes. Sequencing targeted expressed TCRB transcripts, as all isolated RNA had been reverse transcribed. TCRdb's copy holds only in-frame clones and misses some; the assay was immunoSEQ multiplex PCR. The sample lists some 300,000 clones; about 7.8% were seen once. CD4+ naive, central memory, regulatory and stem cell-like memory subsets were isolated by sorting on CD45RO/CCR7/CD25/CD127/CD95/CD27. The CDR3 is 15 residues long. CDR1 SNHLY and CDR2 FYNNEI come from the germline V gene. Trimming cost V 4 bases and J 7 bases, with 19 bases left between them.

The sample consisted of central memory CD4+ T cells from blood. V and J are TRBV2 and TRBJ1-2; D is ambiguous. This TCR was sampled from a woman aged 18-29 years in good health. The chain's CDR3 is CASSASASKEGGYTF. CDR3 DNA: TGTGCCAGCAGTGCGTCCGCAAGCAAAGAGGGTGGCTACACCTTC.